The 28 T cell receptor beta chains below were found in one sample sequenced in a study of blood T cell repertoires in COVID-19. Here immunoSEQ multiplex PCR was the method, and the copy in TCRdb shows in-frame clones only, minus some. The sample shows about 56,000 clones, 80% to 90% of them seen only once. The sample consisted of peripheral blood. The receptors come from a woman aged 60-75 years with COVID-19, enrolled during active disease.

This clone has only one observation. The V and J genes are TRBV7-9 and TRBJ1-2; 9 bases are a match to TRBD1. The V segment lost 6 bases and the J segment 4 bases; nucleotides outside the gene matches: 3. This CDR3 is built from 13 residues. CDR1 is SEHNR, CDR2 FQNEAQ, per germline (reference sequence). CDR3 region: CASRGTGSYGYTF. The CDR3, as DNA: TGTGCCAGCAGGGGGACAGGGAGCTATGGCTACACCTTC.

The rearrangement joins TRBV15 to TRBJ1-1, with D possibly matching TRBD1 (5 bases). Germline V gives CDR1 LNHNV, CDR2 YYDKDF (reference sequence). V was trimmed by 0 bases and J by 2 bases, leaving 16 bases between them. The CDR3 totals 17 residues. CDR3 coding DNA: TGTGCCACCAGCAGAGACGTCAGGGAACCTTTTAACACTGAAGCTTTCTTT. It translates to CATSRDVREPFNTEAFF.

The rearrangement joins TRBV5-1 to TRBJ1-1; D is undetermined. Trimming pared 7 bases from V and 4 bases from J, leaving 17 bases between. This CDR3 contains 14 residues. Germline V lookup: CDR1 SGHRS, CDR2 YFSETQ. CDR3 sequence: CASHPGEARTEAFF. The DNA for the CDR3 is TGCGCCAGCCACCCCGGGGAGGCGCGCACTGAAGCTTTCTTT.

The genes are TRBV27 and TRBJ1-5; 9 nucleotides agree with TRBD1. The CDR3 length is 14 residues. CDR1 is MNHEY and CDR2 is SMNVEV in the germline V gene (reference sequence). Unmatched junction bases numbered 3, after V lost 4 bases and J lost 5 bases. The CDR3: CASSSRQGDQPQHF. In DNA form, the CDR3 reads TGTGCCAGCAGTTCCAGACAGGGGGATCAGCCCCAGCATTTT.

This chain links TRBV3-1 (or the pseudogene TRBV3-2) with TRBJ1-2; 10 nucleotides align to TRBD1. Germline CDR1 is LGHDT and CDR2 is YNNKEL (reference sequence). The CDR3 has 17 residues. Trimming at V came to 2 bases and at J to 8 bases, leaving 14 bases not matched to a gene. The CDR3 DNA is TGTGCCAGCAGCCAACGCCGGGACAGGGGTGGAAGTAGAGGCTACACCTTC. Its protein is CASSQRRDRGGSRGYTF.

Here the CDR3 reads CAWSDTWPRNEQFF. The CDR3 DNA reads TGTGCCTGGAGCGACACCTGGCCTCGCAATGAGCAGTTCTTC. The chain links TRBV30 to TRBJ2-1; D ambiguous. Trimming shortened V by 3 bases and J by 6 bases, and 15 bases separated the two germline ends. CDR3 length: 14 amino acids. Germline values: CDR1 GTSNPN, CDR2 SVGIG (reference sequence). The full variable domain, with the rest looked up from reference TRBV30 and TRBJ2-1, is SQTIHQWPATLVQPVGSPLSLECTVEGTSNPNLYWYRQAAGRGLQLLFYSVGIGQISSEVPQNLSASRPQDRQFILSSKKLLLSDSGFYLCAWSDTWPRNEQFFGPGTRLTVL.

This rearrangement joins TRBV7-9 to TRBJ2-3; no definite D call. This CDR3 contains 11 residues. Trimming left V 3 bases short and J 5 bases short, with 3 bases between. Germline V gene lookup returns CDR1 SEHNR and CDR2 FQNEAQ (reference sequence). The CDR3 coding sequence is TGTGCCAGCAGCTTTCAAGATACGCAGTATTTT. This translates into CASSFQDTQYF.

The chain joins TRBV28 to TRBJ2-1; D is uncertain. The CDR3 runs to 15 residues. The germline CDR1 and CDR2 sequences are MDHEN and SYDVKM. V lost 5 bases and J 0 bases, leaving 11 bases between the germline ends. CDR3 protein: CASSPDISSYNEQFF. Written as DNA, the CDR3 is TGTGCCAGCAGTCCCGACATAAGCTCCTACAATGAGCAGTTCTTC.

This clone has only one observation. V and J are TRBV19 and TRBJ1-2; D remains unclear. This CDR3 has 13 residues. Trimming stripped 7 bases from V and 5 bases from J, with 14 bases between. CDR1 is LNHDA and CDR2 is SQIVND in the germline V gene (reference sequence). The CDR3 DNA follows: TGTGCCAGTAACTCCAACGCGGATTATGGCTACACCTTC. Its translation is CASNSNADYGYTF.

Only one count was recorded for this clone. The rearrangement joins TRBV6-5 to TRBJ1-2; no clear D gene. The V end lost 2 bases, the J end lost 1 base, and 11 bases lay between the germline ends. The germline V gene has CDR1 MNHEY and CDR2 SVGAGI. The CDR3 is made up of 15 amino acids. The CDR3 loop reads CASSYSPTGNYGYTF. The CDR3, as DNA: TGTGCCAGCAGTTACAGTCCGACGGGTAACTATGGCTACACCTTC.

This rearrangement joins TRBV7-8 to TRBJ2-1, with TRBD1 matching over 8 bases. Trimming at V came to 5 bases and at J to 8 bases, leaving 8 bases not matched to a gene. Germline-derived CDR1 and CDR2 are SGHVS and FQNEAQ. This CDR3 has 14 residues. CDR3 bases: TGTGCCAGCAGCACCCGGACAGGGAGCGATGAGCAGTTCTTC. Translating gives CASSTRTGSDEQFF.

The J gene is TRBJ2-1, the V gene TRBV4-1; 7 nucleotides agree with TRBD1. With 2 bases clipped from V and 4 bases from J, the junction kept 5 bases outside the gene matches. CDR1 is MGHRA, CDR2 YSYEKL, per germline. This CDR3 is built from 15 residues. The chain's CDR3 is CASSQLGTVYNEQFF. For the CDR3, the DNA is TGCGCCAGCAGCCAATTGGGGACAGTTTACAATGAGCAGTTCTTC.

This clone was seen a handful of times. The chain couples TRBV29-1 to TRBJ1-2; a weak D match, TRBD1 (6 bases). CDR1 SQVTM and CDR2 ANQGSEA come from the germline V gene. This CDR3 is 14 amino acids long. Trimming left V 2 bases short and J 5 bases short, with 15 bases between. The CDR3 DNA follows: TGCAGCGTTGAATCAGGACAGATTGGTTATGGCTACACCTTC. The encoded protein is CSVESGQIGYGYTF.

V is TRBV6-6 and J is TRBJ2-7; D is perhaps TRBD1 (6 bases). This CDR3 is 13 amino acids long. V lost 4 bases to trimming and J lost 2 bases, with 9 bases between them. Germline CDR1 reads MNHNY; CDR2 reads SVGAGI (reference sequence). The CDR3 region is CASSFGTTYEQYF. For the CDR3, the DNA is TGTGCCAGCAGTTTTGGGACAACCTACGAGCAGTACTTC.

The chain joins TRBV9 to TRBJ2-1, with D tentatively TRBD1 (6 bases). Between the trimmed V and J ends, which lost 6 bases and 6 bases, there was a span of 13 bases. The germline gives CDR1 SGDLS, CDR2 YYNGEE. The CDR3 is made up of 13 amino acids. CDR3 nucleotides: TGTGCCAGCAACGGATTGGGGGCCAATGAGCAGTTCTTC. It codes for CASNGLGANEQFF. The full variable domain, completed using reference TRBV9 and TRBJ2-1, is DSGVTQTPKHLITATGQRVTLRCSPRSGDLSVYWYQQSLDQGLQFLIQYYNGEERAKGNILERFSAQQFPDLHSELNLSSLELGDSALYFCASNGLGANEQFFGPGTRLTVL.

The chain uses TRBV19 and TRBJ1-1; a possible D gene is TRBD1 (6 bases). CDR3 length equals 15 residues. Trimming shortened V by 7 bases and J by 5 bases, and 20 bases separated the two germline ends. Germline-derived CDR1 and CDR2 are LNHDA and SQIVND (reference sequence). This CDR3 reads CASKGSGQWETEAFF. The CDR3 bases are TGTGCCAGTAAGGGTTCGGGACAATGGGAGACTGAAGCTTTCTTT.

This chain joins TRBV6-2 or TRBV6-3 and TRBJ2-7; 9 nucleotides align to TRBD1. The CDR3 has 15 amino acids. J gave up 3 bases and V 6 bases, and 9 bases lay outside the gene matches. Germline CDR1 is MNHEY and CDR2 is SVGEGT. The CDR3 nucleotides are TGTGCCAGCAGCATACCCGGGACAGGGATCTACGAGCAGTACTTC. Translated, it gives CASSIPGTGIYEQYF.

J is TRBJ2-7 and V is TRBV28; D gene unclear. CDR3 length: 11 residues. Trimming cost V 3 bases and J 4 bases, with 4 bases left between them. Germline V CDR1 and CDR2: MDHEN, SYDVKM. CDR3 loop: CASSLRYEQYF. The CDR3, as DNA: TGTGCCAGCAGTTTGAGGTACGAGCAGTACTTC.

The gene calls are TRBV6-6 and TRBJ1-5; a possible D gene is TRBD1 (5 bases). Trimming shortened V by 4 bases and J by 0 bases, and 10 bases separated the two germline ends. The CDR3 is made up of 15 amino acids. Germline assignment: CDR1 MNHNY and CDR2 SVGAGI (reference sequence). CDR3 residues: CASSSGTSSNQPQHF. The DNA for the CDR3 is TGTGCCAGCAGTTCCGGGACTAGTAGCAATCAGCCCCAGCATTTT.

J is TRBJ1-1 and V is TRBV18; D is ambiguous. Trimming removed 4 bases at V and 3 bases at J, with 15 bases between. From germline, CDR1 is KGHSH and CDR2 LQKENI. This CDR3 region has 15 residues. CDR3 region: CASSRLGGPDTEAFF. The CDR3 bases are TGTGCCAGCTCACGACTAGGTGGCCCGGACACTGAAGCTTTCTTT.

V and J are TRBV7-2 and TRBJ1-3, with a weak D call TRBD1 (6 bases). V lost 5 bases to trimming and J lost 0 bases, with 11 bases between them. Germline-derived CDR1 and CDR2 are SGHTA and FQGNSA. The CDR3 loop spans 15 amino acids. CDR3 sequence reads: CASSPGTSSGNTIYF. In nucleotides, the CDR3 is TGTGCCAGCAGCCCCGGGACATCCTCTGGAAACACCATATATTTT. Drawing the rest from reference TRBV7-2 and TRBJ1-3, the complete variable domain is GAGVSQSPSNKVTEKGKDVELRCDPISGHTALYWYRQSLGQGLEFLIYFQGNSAPDKSGLPSDRFSAERTGGSVSTLTIQRTQQEDSAVYLCASSPGTSSGNTIYFGEGSWLTVV.

The chain carries TRBV18 and TRBJ2-7; TRBD1 matches 9 bases. The ends lost 3 bases at V and 4 bases at J; junction bases unmatched: 13. The CDR3 extends over 17 amino acids. Germline V CDR1 and CDR2: KGHSH, LQKENI. CDR3 residues: CASSPPAPGTGSYEQYF. As DNA, the CDR3 is TGTGCCAGCTCACCTCCCGCCCCGGGGACAGGGAGTTACGAGCAGTACTTC.

This clone has more than one count but fewer than ten. J is TRBJ2-7 and V is TRBV28; possibly TRBD1 for D (5 bases). V dropped 4 bases and J dropped 4 bases, with 11 bases sitting between them. Looked up from germline, CDR1 is MDHEN and CDR2 is SYDVKM. The CDR3 length is 13 residues. DNA for the CDR3: TGTGCCAGCAGTTCAATCGACAGTTACGAGCAGTACTTC. Amino acid sequence: CASSSIDSYEQYF.

The chain employs TRBV28 and TRBJ1-2; no clear D gene. In germline, CDR1 is MDHEN, CDR2 SYDVKM. V was shortened by 7 bases and J by 6 bases, with 15 bases between the two germline ends. The CDR3 sequence is 13 residues long. The CDR3 region is CASTKQVEDGYTF. The CDR3 DNA is TGTGCCAGCACCAAGCAGGTGGAAGATGGCTACACCTTC.

On this clone: Other DNA sequences in this sample translate to the same CDR3. The chain combines TRBV7-8 with TRBJ1-4, with D possibly matching TRBD1 (5 bases). The germline V gene encodes CDR1 SGHVS and CDR2 FQNEAQ. V was shortened by 3 bases and J by 3 bases, with 8 bases between the two germline ends. This CDR3 contains 14 residues. CDR3: CASSFGGANEKLFF. The CDR3 DNA reads TGTGCCAGCAGCTTTGGGGGGGCTAATGAAAAACTGTTTTTT.

The chain joins TRBV11-2 to TRBJ1-1; a weak D match, TRBD1 (6 bases). Trimming shortened V by 7 bases and J by 11 bases, and 14 bases separated the two germline ends. The CDR3 loop spans 11 amino acids. Germline lookup yields CDR1 SGHAT and CDR2 FQNNGV. The CDR3 reads CASTYGGAAFF. For the CDR3, the DNA is TGTGCCAGCACATACGGGGGGGCCGCTTTCTTT.

The rearrangement uses TRBV5-1 and TRBJ1-6; no reliable D call. Trimming stripped 1 base from V and 7 bases from J, with 12 bases between. This CDR3 has 15 residues. The germline gives CDR1 SGHRS, CDR2 YFSETQ. For the CDR3, the DNA is TGCGCCAGCAGCTTGTCTATGCAGCGAAATTCACCCCTCCACTTT. Translated, it gives CASSLSMQRNSPLHF.

The V and J genes are TRBV27 and TRBJ1-4; no clear D. Germline values: CDR1 MNHEY, CDR2 SMNVEV (reference sequence). Trimming stripped 9 bases from V and 8 bases from J, with 7 bases between. This CDR3 contains 10 residues. The CDR3 DNA follows: TGTGCCAGGGACTCGGAAAAACTGTTTTTT. Translating it yields CARDSEKLFF.